A single sample gave rise to the 24 T cell receptor beta chains below, sequenced in a study of T cell responses to AZD1222 COVID-19 vaccine. Sequencing was performed with immunoSEQ multiplex PCR; in TCRdb, only in-frame clones are kept and a portion is missing. Seen here are around 140,000 clones, about 93% observed once, and the top ten hold approximately 5.4%. The sequenced sample was peripheral blood, obtained on day 0 of AZD1222 vaccination. Receptors originate from an adult in good health.

V is TRBV11-3 and J is TRBJ2-1, with 7 positions matching TRBD1. This CDR3 comprises 15 residues. The V gene's germline CDR1 is SGHNT and CDR2 YENEEA. The V and J ends lost 1 base and 9 bases, in that order; junction bases with no gene match: 9. CDR3 sequence (DNA): TGTGCCAGCAGCTTAGGGACCACAGGGGCTGGTGAGCAGTTCTTC. Protein: CASSLGTTGAGEQFF. The full variable domain, with the rest looked up from reference TRBV11-3 and TRBJ2-1, is EAGVVQSPRYKIIEKKQPVAFWCNPISGHNTLYWYLQNLGQGPELLIRYENEEAVDDSQLPKDRFSAERLKGVDSTLKIQPAELGDSAVYLCASSLGTTGAGEQFFGPGTRLTVL.

This sequence joins TRBV29-1 and TRBJ1-2; 7 bases are a match to TRBD1. The ends lost 7 bases at V and 5 bases at J; junction bases unmatched: 10. Germline V CDR1 and CDR2: SQVTM, ANQGSEA. This CDR3 spans 13 amino acids. CDR3 in amino acids: CSAGTETTYGYTF. The CDR3 region has the DNA TGCAGCGCCGGGACAGAAACTACGTATGGCTACACCTTC.

The rearrangement joins TRBV19 to TRBJ1-5; D is uncertain. Trimming pared 4 bases from V and 2 bases from J, leaving 12 bases between. Looked up from germline, CDR1 is LNHDA and CDR2 is SQIVND (reference sequence). There are 15 residues in the CDR3. Here the CDR3 DNA reads TGTGCCAGTAGTAATCCACCGGTGGGCAATCAGCCCCAGCATTTT. Its protein product is CASSNPPVGNQPQHF.

V and J are TRBV29-1 and TRBJ2-7, with a tentative D call TRBD1 (5 bases). The CDR3 covers 15 residues. The germline V gene has CDR1 SQVTM and CDR2 ANQGSEA. Trimming removed 4 bases at V and 3 bases at J, with 19 bases between. This chain's CDR3 is CSVVGGTGELYEQYF. CDR3 sequence (DNA): TGCAGCGTTGTTGGCGGTACAGGCGAACTCTACGAGCAGTACTTC.

The chain combines TRBV9 with TRBJ1-1; D is unresolved. V was shortened by 0 bases and J by 0 bases, with 9 bases between the two germline ends. Germline CDR1 and CDR2: SGDLS and YYNGEE. The CDR3 extends over 15 amino acids. CDR3 region: CASSVGHRLNTEAFF. For the CDR3, the DNA is TGTGCCAGCAGCGTAGGACACAGACTGAACACTGAAGCTTTCTTT.

This chain connects TRBV11-2 to TRBJ1-5; unclear D gene. V lost 2 bases to trimming and J lost 4 bases, with 6 bases between them. Germline V lookup: CDR1 SGHAT, CDR2 FQNNGV. The length of the CDR3 is 13 residues. CDR3 nucleotide sequence: TGTGCCAGCAGCTTAAACCCTAATCAGCCCCAGCATTTT. It is translated as CASSLNPNQPQHF.

CDR3 in DNA: TGTGCCAGCAGTGTCACTAGCGGGAGATGGTACGAGCAGTACTTC. Translated, it gives CASSVTSGRWYEQYF. The V call is TRBV27, the J call TRBJ2-7; 11 bases fit TRBD2. The CDR3 loop spans 15 amino acids. V trimming: 5 bases; J trimming: 4 bases; junction bases outside the gene matches: 7. Germline CDR1 and CDR2: MNHEY and SMNVEV (reference sequence).

This clone was found once. The chain combines TRBV5-1 with TRBJ1-6; tentatively, D is TRBD1 (5 bases). V was shortened by 0 bases and J by 10 bases, with 14 bases between the two germline ends. The germline CDR1 and CDR2 sequences are SGHRS and YFSETQ. The CDR3 runs 15 residues. The CDR3 nucleotides are TGCGCCAGCAGCTTGGCCCGGGGCCCCGGGTCACCCCTCCACTTT. This translates into CASSLARGPGSPLHF.

Only one count was recorded for this clone. This sequence joins TRBV6-5 and TRBJ2-7, with 11 bases aligning to TRBD1. The CDR3 runs to 13 residues. V dropped 6 bases and J dropped 6; count of bases not matched to a gene: 4. In germline, CDR1 is MNHEY, CDR2 SVGAGI. The CDR3 reads CASRGTGGPEQYF. In DNA, the CDR3 is TGTGCCAGCAGGGGGACAGGGGGGCCCGAGCAGTACTTC.

The rearrangement joins TRBV7-2 to TRBJ2-7; 11 nucleotides agree with TRBD2. The germline CDR1 and CDR2 sequences are SGHTA and FQGNSA. With V trimmed by 4 bases and J by 2 bases, 7 bases remained unmatched. The CDR3 runs 16 residues. In nucleotides, the CDR3 is TGTGCCAGCAGCTCCCGGACTAGCGGGCCTACCTACGAGCAGTACTTC. It yields the protein CASSSRTSGPTYEQYF.

This sequence joins TRBV4-1 and TRBJ2-5, with 7 bases identical to TRBD1. CDR3 size: 16 residues. From germline, CDR1 is MGHRA and CDR2 YSYEKL. Germline trimming cut 3 bases from V and 5 bases from J; bases unmatched to any gene: 12. Here the CDR3 DNA reads TGCGCCAGCAGCCATATAACAGGGGACCCTGGGGAGACCCAGTACTTC. It yields the protein CASSHITGDPGETQYF.

The chain employs TRBV28 and TRBJ2-5; D is uncertain. Germline V gene data show CDR1 as MDHEN and CDR2 as SYDVKM. V lost 8 bases, J lost 4 bases, and 14 bases lay in between. This CDR3 is built from 13 residues. The CDR3 DNA reads as TGTGCCAGCGATAATGGGGTACTAGAGACCCAGTACTTC. Protein: CASDNGVLETQYF.

The chain joins TRBV30 to TRBJ2-7; D not certain. V shed 0 bases and J shed 2 bases, with 11 bases lying between them. CDR1 and CDR2 from the germline V gene are GTSNPN and SVGIG (reference sequence). The CDR3 length is 14 residues. Here the CDR3 reads CAWSVPGGTYEQYF. Here the CDR3 DNA reads TGTGCCTGGAGTGTACCCGGCGGTACCTACGAGCAGTACTTC. The variable domain in full, with the rest retrieved from reference TRBV30 and TRBJ2-7, is SQTIHQWPATLVQPVGSPLSLECTVEGTSNPNLYWYRQAAGRGLQLLFYSVGIGQISSEVPQNLSASRPQDRQFILSSKKLLLSDSGFYLCAWSVPGGTYEQYFGPGTRLTVT.

J is TRBJ2-1 and V is TRBV24-1; no definite D call. The CDR3 extends over 14 amino acids. V lost 4 bases to trimming and J lost 4 bases, with 10 bases between them. Germline V lookup: CDR1 KGHDR, CDR2 SFDVKD. The CDR3 loop reads CATSEPRLYNEQFF. CDR3 nucleotides: TGTGCCACCAGTGAGCCGAGACTGTACAATGAGCAGTTCTTC.

This clone was observed a single time. The chain employs TRBV11-2 and TRBJ2-2; unclear D gene. V dropped 4 bases and J dropped 8 bases, with 11 bases sitting between them. Germline V lookup: CDR1 SGHAT, CDR2 FQNNGV. The CDR3 covers 13 residues. The CDR3 reads CASSSFPAGELFF. CDR3 sequence (DNA): TGTGCCAGCAGCTCCTTCCCGGCTGGGGAGCTGTTTTTT.

The chain couples TRBV20-1 to TRBJ2-3; TRBD2 matches 10 bases. V shed 3 bases and J 4 bases; nucleotides not matched to a gene: 10. This CDR3 is built from 16 residues. In germline, CDR1 is DFQATT, CDR2 SNEGSKA (reference sequence). This chain's CDR3 is CSASDSSGGGADTQYF. The CDR3 DNA reads TGCAGTGCTAGTGACTCTAGCGGGGGAGGCGCAGATACGCAGTATTTT.

The chain recombines TRBV9 with TRBJ2-2; tentative D call: TRBD1 (6 bases). This CDR3 is built from 16 residues. In germline, CDR1 is SGDLS, CDR2 YYNGEE. Trimming stripped 3 bases from V and 0 bases from J, with 12 bases between. The CDR3 coding sequence is TGTGCCAGCAGCGCTAGGGACACCGCGAACACCGGGGAGCTGTTTTTT. Translating it yields CASSARDTANTGELFF. The full variable domain, in which reference TRBV9 and TRBJ2-2 provide the parts outside the CDR3, is DSGVTQTPKHLITATGQRVTLRCSPRSGDLSVYWYQQSLDQGLQFLIQYYNGEERAKGNILERFSAQQFPDLHSELNLSSLELGDSALYFCASSARDTANTGELFFGEGSRLTVL.

The genes are TRBV9 and TRBJ2-3; 9 nucleotides agree with TRBD1. The germline V gene encodes CDR1 SGDLS and CDR2 YYNGEE. The CDR3 loop spans 12 amino acids. Trimming at V came to 7 bases and at J to 10 bases, leaving 7 bases not matched to a gene. The chain's CDR3 is CASGTGGGSQYF. The CDR3 bases are TGTGCCAGCGGAACAGGGGGCGGATCGCAGTATTTT.

V gene TRBV27 combines with J gene TRBJ1-6; possible D gene TRBD1, 6 bases. V shed 5 bases and J shed 6 bases, with 11 bases lying between them. CDR3 length: 14 amino acids. Germline CDR1 reads MNHEY; CDR2 reads SMNVEV (reference sequence). The CDR3 is CASSAGQPNSPLHF. Written as DNA, the CDR3 is TGTGCCAGCAGTGCAGGACAGCCTAATTCACCCCTCCACTTT.

This chain links TRBV6-5 with TRBJ1-1; D gene ambiguous. The V end lost 0 bases, the J end lost 2 bases, and 13 bases lay between the germline ends. The CDR3 sequence is 16 residues long. CDR1 is MNHEY, CDR2 SVGAGI, per germline. Here the CDR3 reads CASSYSVRSFNTEAFF. As DNA, the CDR3 is TGTGCCAGCAGTTACTCGGTTCGCAGTTTCAACACTGAAGCTTTCTTT.

The genes are TRBV6-1 and TRBJ2-7; 15 bases are shared with TRBD2. CDR3 size: 19 residues. Trimming removed 2 bases from V and 3 bases from J; junction bases left unmatched: 11. Per the germline V gene, CDR1 is MNHNS and CDR2 is SASEGT. CDR3 residues: CASSENAGTSGRFHYEQYF. The CDR3 nucleotides are TGTGCCAGCAGTGAAAACGCCGGGACTAGCGGGAGGTTCCACTACGAGCAGTACTTC.

The V call is TRBV7-9, the J call TRBJ1-1; a weak D match, TRBD1 (6 bases). Germline CDR1 reads SEHNR; CDR2 reads FQNEAQ (reference sequence). The CDR3 runs to 13 residues. With 6 bases removed from V and 1 base from J, the gap between germline ends came to 9 bases. The CDR3 nucleotides read TGTGCCAGCAGTTTCAGGGGGAACACTGAAGCTTTCTTT. Protein product: CASSFRGNTEAFF.

The V gene is TRBV5-1, the J gene TRBJ2-7, with 15 nucleotides matching TRBD2. The CDR3 has 16 residues. V shed 5 bases, J shed 6 bases, and the junction held 9 bases outside the gene matches. Germline lookup yields CDR1 SGHRS and CDR2 YFSETQ. In nucleotides, the CDR3 is TGCGCCAGCAGAAGAACCCCGGGACTAGCGGGGGGCGAGCAGTACTTC. Its translation is CASRRTPGLAGGEQYF.

This clone was found a few times. The sample contains more than one DNA sequence encoding this CDR3. The V gene is TRBV6-1, the J gene TRBJ2-3, with 7 bases aligning to TRBD1. Germline loops: CDR1 MNHNS, CDR2 SASEGT. The CDR3 has 14 amino acids. The V segment lost 1 base and the J segment 4 bases; nucleotides outside the gene matches: 2. CDR3 sequence (DNA): TGTGCCAGCAGTGAAGGACAGGGCCCAGATACGCAGTATTTT. This sequence encodes CASSEGQGPDTQYF.